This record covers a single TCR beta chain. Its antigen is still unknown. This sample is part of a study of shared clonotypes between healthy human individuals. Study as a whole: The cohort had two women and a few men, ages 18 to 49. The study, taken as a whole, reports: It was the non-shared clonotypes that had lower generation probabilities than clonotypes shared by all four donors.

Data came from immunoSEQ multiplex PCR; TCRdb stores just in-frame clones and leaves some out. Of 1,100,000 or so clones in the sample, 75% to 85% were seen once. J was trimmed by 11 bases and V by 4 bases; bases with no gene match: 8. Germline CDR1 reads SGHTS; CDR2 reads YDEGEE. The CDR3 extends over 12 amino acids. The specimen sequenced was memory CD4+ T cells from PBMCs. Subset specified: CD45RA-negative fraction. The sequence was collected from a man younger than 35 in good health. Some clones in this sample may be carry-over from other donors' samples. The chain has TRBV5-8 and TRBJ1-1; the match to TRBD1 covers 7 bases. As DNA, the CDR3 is TGTGCCAGCAGCAGAGGACAGGCCGCGGCTTTCTTT. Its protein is CASSRGQAAAFF.